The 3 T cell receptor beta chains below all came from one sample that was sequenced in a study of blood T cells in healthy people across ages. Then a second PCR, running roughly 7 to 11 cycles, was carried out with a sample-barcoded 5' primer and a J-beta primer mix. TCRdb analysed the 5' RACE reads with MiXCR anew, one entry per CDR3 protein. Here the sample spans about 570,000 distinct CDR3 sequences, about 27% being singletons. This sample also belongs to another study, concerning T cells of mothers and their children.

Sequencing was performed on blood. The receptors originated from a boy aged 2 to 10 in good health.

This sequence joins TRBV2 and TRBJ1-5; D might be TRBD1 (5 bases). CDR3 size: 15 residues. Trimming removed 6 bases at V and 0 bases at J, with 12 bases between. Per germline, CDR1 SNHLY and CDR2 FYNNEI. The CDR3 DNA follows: TGTGCCAGCAGACTAGGGGACTATAGCAATCAGCCCCAGCATTTT. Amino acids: CASRLGDYSNQPQHF.

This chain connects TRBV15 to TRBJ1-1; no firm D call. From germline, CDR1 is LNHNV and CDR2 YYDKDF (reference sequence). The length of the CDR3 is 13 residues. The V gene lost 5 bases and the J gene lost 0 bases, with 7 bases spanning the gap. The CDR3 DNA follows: TGTGCCACCAGCTTACGGGTGAACACTGAAGCTTTCTTT. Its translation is CATSLRVNTEAFF.

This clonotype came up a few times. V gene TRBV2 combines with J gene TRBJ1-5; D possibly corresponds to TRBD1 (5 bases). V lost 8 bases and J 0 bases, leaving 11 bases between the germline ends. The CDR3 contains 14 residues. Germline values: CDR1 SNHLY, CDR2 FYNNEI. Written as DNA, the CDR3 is TGTGCCAGCGGCCTGGGGGTTAGCAATCAGCCCCAGCATTTT. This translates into CASGLGVSNQPQHF.